Each of the 25 T cell receptor beta chains below was sequenced from the same sample in a study of T cells in localized non-small cell lung cancer. Sequencing used immunoSEQ multiplex PCR; TCRdb keeps in-frame clones, though not all of them. This table has tens of thousands of clones, roughly 88% appearing once. The sequencing used peripheral blood, collected before any cancer treatment. The receptor source for this set is a woman between 35 and 75 years old with stage I lung adenocarcinoma.

The chain carries TRBV7-3 and TRBJ1-3, with D unresolved. This CDR3 spans 16 amino acids. V was shortened by 1 base and J by 4 bases, with 14 bases between the two germline ends. Germline V gives CDR1 SGHTA, CDR2 FQGTGA. The CDR3 sequence is CASSLNDRAAGNTIYF. The CDR3 DNA sequence: TGTGCCAGCAGCTTAAACGATCGGGCGGCCGGAAACACCATATATTTT.

This chain links TRBV2 with TRBJ2-1; D may correspond to TRBD1 or TRBD2 (5 bases each). This CDR3 spans 13 amino acids. The V gene's germline CDR1 is SNHLY and CDR2 FYNNEI. The V gene lost 10 bases and the J gene lost 9 bases, with 19 bases spanning the gap. The chain's CDR3 is CATSGPFIVEQFF. For the CDR3, the DNA is TGTGCCACCTCGGGACCGTTTATAGTTGAGCAGTTCTTC.

In its sample, this clone was seen many times. At the DNA level, this CDR3 is encoded by other sequences in the same sample as well. Here the CDR3 reads CASSLGQETQYF. The CDR3 nucleotides read TGCGCCAGCAGCTTGGGACAAGAGACCCAGTACTTC. This chain uses TRBV5-1 with TRBJ2-5; D is undetermined. The CDR3 has 12 amino acids. Trimming removed 0 bases from V and 2 bases from J, with 2 bases in between. CDR1 and CDR2 from the germline V gene are SGHRS and YFSETQ.

The rearrangement links TRBV9 to TRBJ2-1, with 9 bases aligning to TRBD2. Germline V gives CDR1 SGDLS, CDR2 YYNGEE. This CDR3 is 14 amino acids long. The V segment lost 3 bases and the J segment 8 bases; nucleotides outside the gene matches: 6. The CDR3 protein is CASSARERGDEQFF. The CDR3 nucleotides read TGTGCCAGCAGCGCCCGGGAGCGGGGGGATGAGCAGTTCTTC.

The chain uses TRBV10-1 and TRBJ1-4; no firm D call. Germline loops: CDR1 WNHNN, CDR2 SYGVQD (reference sequence). Trimming pared 8 bases from V and 2 bases from J, leaving 12 bases between. The CDR3 extends over 14 amino acids. Written as DNA, the CDR3 is TGCGCCAGCCCGAAAGGTAGGACTAATGAAAAACTGTTTTTT. Protein product: CASPKGRTNEKLFF.

The count of this clone is one. The V gene is TRBV12-5, the J gene TRBJ2-5; 7 positions agree with TRBD1. Germline V CDR1 and CDR2: LGHNT, FRNRAP. The CDR3 covers 15 residues. J was trimmed by 3 bases and V by 4 bases; bases with no gene match: 8. The CDR3 reads CASGYGWGTEETQYF. CDR3 bases: TGTGCTAGTGGTTACGGATGGGGGACAGAAGAGACCCAGTACTTC. Variable domain in full (rest from reference TRBV12-5 and TRBJ2-5): DARVTQTPRHKVTEMGQEVTMRCQPILGHNTVFWYRQTMMQGLELLAYFRNRAPLDDSGMPKDRFSAEMPDATLATLKIQPSEPRDSAVYFCASGYGWGTEETQYFGPGTRLLVL.

This clone was seen only once. This chain joins TRBV27 and TRBJ2-7; D might be TRBD1 or TRBD2, each matching 6 bases. The CDR3 length is 17 residues. The V and J ends lost 5 bases and 2 bases respectively, with 22 bases between them. Germline values: CDR1 MNHEY, CDR2 SMNVEV (reference sequence). CDR3 in amino acids: CASSRNLQGGLPYEQYF. The CDR3 DNA follows: TGTGCCAGCAGTAGAAACCTACAGGGAGGATTACCCTACGAGCAGTACTTC.

The chain's CDR3 is CASSPRGEGNQPQHF. CDR3 coding DNA: TGTGCCAGCTCACCACGGGGGGAGGGCAATCAGCCCCAGCATTTT. V usage is TRBV18 and J usage is TRBJ1-5; TRBD1 is a possible D gene (5 bases). The CDR3 is made up of 15 amino acids. The germline V gene has CDR1 KGHSH and CDR2 LQKENI. V was trimmed by 1 base and J by 2 bases, leaving 9 bases between them.

This chain uses TRBV19 with TRBJ1-2, with D perhaps matching TRBD1 (5 bases). The germline gives CDR1 LNHDA, CDR2 SQIVND (reference sequence). V dropped 6 bases and J dropped 1 base, with 12 bases sitting between them. The CDR3 spans 14 residues. The DNA of the CDR3 is TGTGCCAGTAGAGACAGATACCTTAACTATGGCTACACCTTC. Translation gives CASRDRYLNYGYTF.

J is TRBJ2-1 and V is TRBV7-2; 12 positions agree with TRBD2. Trimming removed 0 bases from V and 5 bases from J; junction bases left unmatched: 2. The CDR3 length is 16 residues. Germline-derived CDR1 and CDR2 are SGHTA and FQGNSA. CDR3 in DNA: TGTGCCAGCAGCTTAGCCCGGACTAGCGGGGACAATGAGCAGTTCTTC. This encodes CASSLARTSGDNEQFF.

The chain has TRBV5-1 and TRBJ1-3; TRBD1 is a possible D gene (5 bases). Germline CDR1 SGHRS, CDR2 YFSETQ. The CDR3 consists of 17 residues. V lost 4 bases to trimming and J lost 0 bases, with 17 bases between them. The CDR3 here is CASSPRDPGSSGNTIYF. CDR3 nucleotide sequence: TGCGCCAGCAGCCCGCGGGACCCAGGATCCTCTGGAAACACCATATATTTT.

This sequence joins TRBV6-1 and TRBJ1-1; no clear D gene. The CDR3 covers 13 residues. Germline lookup yields CDR1 MNHNS and CDR2 SASEGT. Trimming removed 5 bases at V and 3 bases at J, with 10 bases between. CDR3 DNA: TGTGCCAGCAGTAGAGGCTGGGACACTGAAGCTTTCTTT. It codes for CASSRGWDTEAFF.

This chain joins TRBV7-8 and TRBJ2-1, with D uncertain. The CDR3 totals 12 residues. The germline V gene has CDR1 SGHVS and CDR2 FQNEAQ. V lost 3 bases and J lost 10, with 10 bases in between. The CDR3 DNA sequence: TGTGCCAGCAGCTTTGCCTTTGGGGAGCAGTTCTTC. It encodes CASSFAFGEQFF.

This chain joins TRBV19 and TRBJ2-7; D is possibly TRBD1 (6 bases). The CDR3 is 14 residues long. Germline V gives CDR1 LNHDA, CDR2 SQIVND (reference sequence). Trimming pared 3 bases from V and 1 base from J, leaving 10 bases between. The CDR3 DNA reads as TGTGCCAGTAGTATCAGGACAGAATCCTACGAGCAGTACTTC. It translates to CASSIRTESYEQYF.

The chain links TRBV11-2 to TRBJ2-7, with D unclear. V lost 5 bases and J lost 3, with 14 bases in between. The CDR3 totals 14 residues. The germline V gene encodes CDR1 SGHAT and CDR2 FQNNGV. CDR3 DNA: TGTGCCAGCAGCCACCGGGCGACGGGCTACGAGCAGTACTTC. Encoded protein: CASSHRATGYEQYF.

This chain joins TRBV19 and TRBJ1-2, with a possible D match to TRBD1 (6 bases). The CDR3 spans 17 residues. Per the germline V gene, CDR1 is LNHDA and CDR2 is SQIVND (reference sequence). V lost 3 bases and J 2 bases, leaving 19 bases between the germline ends. CDR3 protein: CASSMDLGGGQNYGYTF. The CDR3, as DNA: TGTGCCAGTAGTATGGACCTGGGGGGTGGACAGAACTATGGCTACACCTTC.

The chain uses TRBV5-4 and TRBJ1-1; D is undetermined. The CDR3 length is 14 residues. From germline, CDR1 is SGHNT and CDR2 YYREEE (reference sequence). The V end lost 2 bases, the J end lost 4 bases, and 12 bases lay between the germline ends. This CDR3 is CASSLRVEGTEAFF. The CDR3 DNA is TGTGCCAGCAGCTTAAGGGTTGAGGGCACTGAAGCTTTCTTT.

This chain connects TRBV5-1 to TRBJ2-2; D might be TRBD2 (5 bases). V shed 0 bases and J shed 0 bases, with 9 bases lying between them. CDR1 is SGHRS, CDR2 YFSETQ, per germline. The CDR3 runs 16 residues. In nucleotides, the CDR3 is TGCGCCAGCAGCTTGGTTCCGGGAACGAACACCGGGGAGCTGTTTTTT. Translated, it gives CASSLVPGTNTGELFF.

The V gene is TRBV4-1, the J gene TRBJ2-2, with a weak D call TRBD2 (6 bases). CDR1 and CDR2 (germline): MGHRA, YSYEKL. Trimming pared 3 bases from V and 3 bases from J, leaving 8 bases between. The CDR3 loop spans 14 amino acids. As DNA, the CDR3 is TGCGCCAGCAGCCACGGCGGGGACACCGGGGAGCTGTTTTTT. Amino acid sequence: CASSHGGDTGELFF.

In this sample, this clone turned up a few times. The J gene is TRBJ1-1, the V gene TRBV12-5; D gene uncertain. The CDR3 is 15 amino acids. Trimming shortened V by 0 bases and J by 3 bases, and 11 bases separated the two germline ends. Germline-derived CDR1 and CDR2 are LGHNT and FRNRAP. The CDR3: CASGLVNGGDTEAFF. Written as DNA, the CDR3 is TGTGCTAGTGGTTTGGTTAACGGTGGGGACACTGAAGCTTTCTTT.

This chain joins TRBV28 and TRBJ2-7; either TRBD1 or TRBD2 may supply D (5 bases each). The V end lost 6 bases, the J end lost 5 bases, and 23 bases lay between the germline ends. The CDR3 length is 16 residues. Germline CDR1 reads MDHEN; CDR2 reads SYDVKM. The CDR3 coding sequence is TGTGCCAGCAGGTTCCAGACAGCACTAGGTAGTCACGAGCAGTACTTC. It encodes CASRFQTALGSHEQYF.

The chain couples TRBV7-9 to TRBJ2-7; D gene ambiguous. Germline lookup yields CDR1 SEHNR and CDR2 FQNEAQ (reference sequence). The CDR3 covers 12 residues. The germline V and J ends were trimmed by 1 base and 6 bases, with 7 bases remaining between them. The chain's CDR3 is CASSLGVGEQYF. In DNA, the CDR3 is TGTGCCAGCAGCTTAGGGGTAGGCGAGCAGTACTTC. Full variable domain (outside the CDR3, taken from reference TRBV7-9 and TRBJ2-7): DTGVSQNPRHKITKRGQNVTFRCDPISEHNRLYWYRQTLGQGPEFLTYFQNEAQLEKSRLLSDRFSAERPKGSFSTLEIQRTEQGDSAMYLCASSLGVGEQYFGPGTRLTVT.

The V gene is TRBV16, the J gene TRBJ2-2; D might be TRBD1 (6 bases). CDR1 and CDR2 (germline): KGHSY, FQNENV. The CDR3 spans 16 residues. The V end was cut by 4 bases, the J end by 2 bases, with 14 bases between. The DNA of the CDR3 is TGTGCCAGCAGCCCCTCAGGGGCCCGAAACACCGGGGAGCTGTTTTTT. Translated, it gives CASSPSGARNTGELFF. Combining the CDR3 with reference TRBV16 and TRBJ2-2 gives the whole variable domain GEEVAQTPKHLVRGEGQKAKLYCAPIKGHSYVFWYQQVLKNEFKFLISFQNENVFDETGMPKERFSAKCLPNSPCSLEIQATKLEDSAVYFCASSPSGARNTGELFFGEGSRLTVL.

The rearrangement links TRBV30 to TRBJ2-7; TRBD2 is a possible D gene (5 bases). The CDR3 runs to 11 residues. Trimming shortened V by 7 bases and J by 2 bases, and 9 bases separated the two germline ends. The germline V gene encodes CDR1 GTSNPN and CDR2 SVGIG (reference sequence). The chain's CDR3 is CALREAYEQYF. The CDR3 nucleotides are TGTGCCTTACGGGAAGCCTACGAGCAGTACTTC.

The V call is TRBV18, the J call TRBJ2-2, with D tentatively TRBD1 or TRBD2 (5 bases each). Germline V gives CDR1 KGHSH, CDR2 LQKENI. Trimming left V 5 bases short and J 0 bases short, with 13 bases between. This CDR3 is built from 16 residues. In nucleotides, the CDR3 is TGTGCCAGCTCAGCTGACCTGGGGGCGAACACCGGGGAGCTGTTTTTT. Amino acids: CASSADLGANTGELFF. Supplemented by reference TRBV18 and TRBJ2-2, the full variable domain reads NAGVMQNPRHLVRRRGQEARLRCSPMKGHSHVYWYRQLPEEGLKFMVYLQKENIIDESGMPKERFSAEFPKEGPSILRIQQVVRGDSAAYFCASSADLGANTGELFFGEGSRLTVL.